This TCR beta chain was recorded in a study of long-term antiretroviral therapy in people with HIV. The length of the CDR3 is 16 residues. The germline CDR1 and CDR2 sequences are SGHDN and FVKESK. Deletions cut 4 bases from V and 3 bases from J, with 19 bases between. At the survey level, the v3.0 immunoSEQ assay was run. Clones were sequenced by immunoSEQ multiplex PCR, and TCRdb holds only the in-frame ones, with some missing. The data hold fewer than 25,000 clones, with about 80% observed a single time. The sequence was obtained from a man aged 25 to 45 with HIV. The V call is TRBV14, the J call TRBJ2-7; either TRBD1 or TRBD2 may supply D (5 bases each). Sequences were derived from unsorted PBMCs, sampled 4.4 years after starting antiretroviral therapy. In DNA form, the CDR3 reads TGTGCCAGCAGCCGAGGGAGATCCAGGGCCCGCTACGAGCAGTACTTC. Protein product: CASSRGRSRARYEQYF.